The TCR beta chain described here comes from a study of Ad26.COV2.S vaccination and SARS-CoV-2 variants (dated by TCRdb to the early 2020s). With regard to the full study: Vaccine-arm donors came from COV1001, a multicentre, randomized, double-blind, placebo-controlled phase I-IIa trial of Ad26.COV2.S in healthy adults. Ad26.COV2.S was administered intramuscularly at a dose of 5x10^10 or 1x10^11 viral particles, either as one shot or as two shots given 56 days apart. TCRbeta repertoire sequencing served as the tool for gauging how specific and how broad the SARS-CoV-2-reactive T cell receptors were following Ad26.COV2.S vaccination. The TCR-sequenced set comprised around 30 samples: approximately 19 Ad26.COV2.S vaccine recipients, 5 placebo recipients and 8 SARS-CoV-2 convalescent individuals. Participants in the trial were split at random into five groups of five each, receiving low-dose or high-dose Ad26.COV2.S once or twice, or else placebo on both occasions. Investigators did not know the trial group allocation while performing experiments and assessing outcomes. What the research found in general, with its limitations: Compared with placebo recipients, Ad26.COV2.S recipients showed higher spike-specific TCR breadth (P = 0.0014). Vaccine and placebo recipients had comparable non-spike TCR breadth, which fits with the vaccine containing only spike. The authors noted that total T cell responses may have been underestimated by the TCR breadth and depth analyses. Substantial breadth of spike-specific CD8+ and CD4+ T cell responses was reported after vaccination. Comparing responses between vaccine doses or regimens was not something the study was powered to do.

On this clone: Its antigen is currently not known. No per-base quality is available; no much larger clone lies one base away.

TCRbeta CDR3 regions were sequenced with the immunoSEQ Assay. After extraction, genomic DNA underwent amplification by bias-controlled multiplex PCR, followed by high-throughput sequencing. Under the source paper's analysis protocol: Collapsing and filtering of sequences were performed to quantify the absolute abundance of each unique TCRbeta CDR3 region. T cell fraction was estimated by normalizing TCRbeta template counts to usable DNA, which was measured by amplifying reference genes present in all nucleated cells. Repertoire TCRs were annotated as SARS-CoV-2-specific when V gene, CDR3 amino acid sequence and J gene were exactly matched to a known reactive TCR set. MIRA supplied the reference SARS-CoV-2 TCR set, which was filtered for enrichment in COVID-19-positive ImmuneCODE repertoires so that public or cross-reactive TCRs were removed. Using the MIRA antigens, annotated TCRs were further analysed by specific ORF or by position within an ORF. Depth was the summed frequency of annotated unique rearrangements, while breadth was defined as annotated unique rearrangements over total unique productive rearrangements. TCR breadth was compared between groups using two-sided Wilcoxon rank-sum tests. The clones in this table, taken by TCRdb from immuneACCESS, are in-frame only. Not every clone is retained; where verified, under half of the shortfall comes from an unresolved V gene, and the cause of the rest is unknown. V and J calls and clone size are those listed in that table; D and trimming were worked out from the DNA. In this sample the table shows roughly 350,000 clones, around 87% of which occur a single time. 3.4% of the sample is held by the ten biggest clonotypes.

What the treatment or condition label conveys for this sample: around 19 received Ad26.COV2.S at low or high dose, single or two shots; several received placebo; per-sample allocation not given. For vaccine and placebo recipients, repertoires were sequenced using samples collected on day 63 after the first injection. Cohort 1b enrolled 25 adults aged 18-55 years at a single site in Boston, USA, between 29 July and 7 August 2020. As a vaccine, Ad26.COV2.S was a replication-incompetent adenovirus type 26 vector that expressed a prefusion-stabilized SARS-CoV-2 spike protein derived from the original Wuhan strain. Taken from the germline V gene (reference sequence), the CDR1 and CDR2 loops are DFQATT and SNEGSKA. V and J lose 5 bases and 9 bases, and a span of 13 bases separates them. The CDR3 goes from the cysteine to the phenylalanine over 11 residues. Only the CDR3 DNA is retained, 33 bases long and in frame from the first base.

The sequence was collected from a person aged 18-65 years who received the Ad26.COV2.S COVID-19 vaccine or a placebo. The sequenced sample was peripheral blood, obtained in a trial of Ad26.COV2.S vaccine versus placebo. The rearranged segments are TRBV20-1 and TRBJ2-5, and perhaps TRBD1 as D gene, on 6 matching bases. The CDR3 sequence is CSAEGVEAQYF. The base sequence is TGCAGTGCTGAGGGGGTTGAGGCCCAGTACTTC.